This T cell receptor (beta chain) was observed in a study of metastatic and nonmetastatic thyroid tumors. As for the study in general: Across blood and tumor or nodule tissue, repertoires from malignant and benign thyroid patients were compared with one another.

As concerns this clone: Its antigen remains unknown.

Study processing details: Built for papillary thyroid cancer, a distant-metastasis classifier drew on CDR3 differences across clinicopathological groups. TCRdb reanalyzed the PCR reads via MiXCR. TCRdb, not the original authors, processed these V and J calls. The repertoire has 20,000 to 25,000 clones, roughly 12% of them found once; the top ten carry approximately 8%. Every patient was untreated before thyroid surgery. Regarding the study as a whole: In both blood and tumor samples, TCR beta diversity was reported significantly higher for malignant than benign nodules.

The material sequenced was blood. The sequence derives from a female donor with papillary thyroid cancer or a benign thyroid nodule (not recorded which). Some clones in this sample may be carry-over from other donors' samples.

The CDR3 here is CSARTGASYEQYF. The CDR3 bases are TGCAGTGCTAGGACAGGCGCATCCTACGAGCAGTACTTC. The V and J genes are TRBV20-1 and TRBJ2-7; tentative D call: TRBD1 (6 bases). CDR3 length: 13 residues. Germline V gene data show CDR1 as DFQATT and CDR2 as SNEGSKA (reference sequence). The ends were cut back, 3 bases at V and 1 base at J, with 10 bases in the middle.